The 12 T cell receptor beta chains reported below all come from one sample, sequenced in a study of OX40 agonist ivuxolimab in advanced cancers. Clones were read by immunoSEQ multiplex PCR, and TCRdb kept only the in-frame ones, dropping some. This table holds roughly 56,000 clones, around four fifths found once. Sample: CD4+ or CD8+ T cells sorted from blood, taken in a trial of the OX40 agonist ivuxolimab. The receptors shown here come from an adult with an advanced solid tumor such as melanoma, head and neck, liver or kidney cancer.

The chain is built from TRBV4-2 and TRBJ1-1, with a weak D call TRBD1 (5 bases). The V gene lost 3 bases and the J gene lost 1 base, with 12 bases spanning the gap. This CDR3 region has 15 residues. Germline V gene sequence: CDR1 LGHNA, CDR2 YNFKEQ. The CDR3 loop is CASSQEIDRNTEAFF. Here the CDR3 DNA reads TGTGCCAGCAGCCAGGAGATTGACAGGAACACTGAAGCTTTCTTT.

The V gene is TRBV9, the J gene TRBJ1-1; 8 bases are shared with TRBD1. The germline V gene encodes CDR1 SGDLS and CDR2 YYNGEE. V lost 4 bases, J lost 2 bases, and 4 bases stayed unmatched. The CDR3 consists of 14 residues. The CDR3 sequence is CASSLGTGNTEAFF. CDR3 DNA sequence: TGTGCCAGCAGCTTAGGGACAGGCAACACTGAAGCTTTCTTT.

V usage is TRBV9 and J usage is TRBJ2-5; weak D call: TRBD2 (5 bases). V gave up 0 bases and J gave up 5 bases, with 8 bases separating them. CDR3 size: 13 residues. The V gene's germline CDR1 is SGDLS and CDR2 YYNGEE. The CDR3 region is CASSVGPGETQYF. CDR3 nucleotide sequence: TGTGCCAGCAGCGTAGGACCGGGGGAGACCCAGTACTTC.

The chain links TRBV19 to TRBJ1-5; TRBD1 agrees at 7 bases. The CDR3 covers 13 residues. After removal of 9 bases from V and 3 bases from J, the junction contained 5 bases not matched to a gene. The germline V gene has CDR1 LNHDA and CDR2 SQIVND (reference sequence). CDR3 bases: TGTGCCAGCAGACAGGGACCCAATCAGCCCCAGCATTTT. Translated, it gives CASRQGPNQPQHF.

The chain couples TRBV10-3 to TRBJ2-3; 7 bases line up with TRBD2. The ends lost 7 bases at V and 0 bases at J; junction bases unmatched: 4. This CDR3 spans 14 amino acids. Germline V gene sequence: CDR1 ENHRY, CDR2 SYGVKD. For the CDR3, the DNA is TGTGCCATCACGAGCGGGGTTAGCACAGATACGCAGTATTTT. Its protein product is CAITSGVSTDTQYF.

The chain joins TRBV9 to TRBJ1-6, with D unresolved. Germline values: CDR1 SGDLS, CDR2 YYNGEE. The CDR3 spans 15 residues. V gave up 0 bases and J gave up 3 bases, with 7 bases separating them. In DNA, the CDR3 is TGTGCCAGCAGCGTAGTCCCGGACTATAATTCACCCCTCCACTTT. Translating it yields CASSVVPDYNSPLHF.

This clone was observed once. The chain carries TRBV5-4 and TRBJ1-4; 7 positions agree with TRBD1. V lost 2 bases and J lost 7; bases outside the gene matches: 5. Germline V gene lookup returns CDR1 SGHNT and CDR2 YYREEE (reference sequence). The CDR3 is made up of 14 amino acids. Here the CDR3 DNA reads TGTGCCAGCAGCTTACAGGGGACCGGTGAAAAACTGTTTTTT. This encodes CASSLQGTGEKLFF. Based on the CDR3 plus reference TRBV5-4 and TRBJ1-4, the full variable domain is ETGVTQSPTHLIKTRGQQVTLRCSSQSGHNTVSWYQQALGQGPQFIFQYYREEENGRGNFPPRFSGLQFPNYSSELNVNALELDDSALYLCASSLQGTGEKLFFGSGTQLSVL.

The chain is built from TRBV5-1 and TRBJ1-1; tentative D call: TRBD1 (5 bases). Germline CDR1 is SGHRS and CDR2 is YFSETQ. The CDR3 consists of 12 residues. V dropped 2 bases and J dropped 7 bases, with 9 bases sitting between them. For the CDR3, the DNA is TGCGCCAGCAGCTTTGGCCAGGGTGAAGCTTTCTTT. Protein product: CASSFGQGEAFF.

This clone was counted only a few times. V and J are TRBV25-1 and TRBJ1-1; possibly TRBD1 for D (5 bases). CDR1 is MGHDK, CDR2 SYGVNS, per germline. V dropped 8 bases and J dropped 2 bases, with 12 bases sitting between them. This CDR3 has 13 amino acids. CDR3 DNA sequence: TGTGCCAGCCAACTAACAGGCAACACTGAAGCTTTCTTT. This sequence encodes CASQLTGNTEAFF. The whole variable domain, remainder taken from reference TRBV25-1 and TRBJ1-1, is EADIYQTPRYLVIGTGKKITLECSQTMGHDKMYWYQQDPGMELHLIHYSYGVNSTEKGDLSSESTVSRIRTEHFPLTLESARPSHTSQYLCASQLTGNTEAFFGQGTRLTVV.

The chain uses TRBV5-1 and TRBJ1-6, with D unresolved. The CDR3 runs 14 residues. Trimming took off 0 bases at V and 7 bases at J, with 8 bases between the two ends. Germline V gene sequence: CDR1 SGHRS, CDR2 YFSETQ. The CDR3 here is CASSLGQENSPLHF. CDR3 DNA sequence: TGCGCCAGCAGCTTGGGCCAGGAAAATTCACCCCTCCACTTT.

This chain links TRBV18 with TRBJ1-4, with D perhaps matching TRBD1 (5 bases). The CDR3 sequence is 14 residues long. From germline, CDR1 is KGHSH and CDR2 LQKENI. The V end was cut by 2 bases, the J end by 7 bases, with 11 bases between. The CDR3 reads CASSPRRDAEKLFF. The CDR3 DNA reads TGTGCCAGCTCACCAAGACGGGACGCTGAAAAACTGTTTTTT.

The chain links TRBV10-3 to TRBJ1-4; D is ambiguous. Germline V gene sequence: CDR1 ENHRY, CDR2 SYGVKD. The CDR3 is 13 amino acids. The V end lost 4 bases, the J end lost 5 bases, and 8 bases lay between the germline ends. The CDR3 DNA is TGTGCCATCAGTGTCAGCGCCAATGAAAAACTGTTTTTT. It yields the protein CAISVSANEKLFF.